This T cell receptor beta chain was retrieved from a study of shared clonotypes between healthy human individuals. Study background: Ranging from 18 to 49 in age, donors were a couple of women and three men.

The CDR3 has 15 residues. Trimming cost V 2 bases and J 0 bases, with 11 bases left between them. The germline CDR1 and CDR2 sequences are SGHAT and FQNNGV. The table came from immunoSEQ multiplex PCR; TCRdb's copy has only in-frame clones and leaves some out. The table records 950,000 to 1,200,000 clones, roughly 80% of them present only once. V is TRBV11-2 and J is TRBJ2-7; D gene unclear. This clonotype originated in a man between 18 and 29 years old in good health. Some clones in this sample may be carry-over from other donors' samples. The sequencing sample was made of memory CD4+ T cells from PBMCs. Sample subset: CD45RA-negative fraction. CDR3 loop: CASSLFAGLSYEQYF. In DNA form, the CDR3 reads TGTGCCAGCAGCTTATTCGCTGGCCTCTCCTACGAGCAGTACTTC.